This T cell receptor (beta chain) was captured by sequencing in a study of shared clonotypes between healthy human individuals. TCRdb's table, derived via immunoSEQ multiplex PCR, lists solely in-frame clones and lacks some. The sample has approximately 2.3 million clones; more than 80% are singletons. Germline V gene data show CDR1 as SNHLY and CDR2 as FYNNEI. The length of the CDR3 is 13 residues. Deletions cut 7 bases from V and 2 bases from J, with 9 bases between. The chain is built from TRBV2 and TRBJ1-3; D might be TRBD1 (6 bases). Sequenced material: naive CD4+ T cells from PBMCs. Subset here: CD45RA+ positively selected. The TCR comes from a man in his late teens or twenties in good health. Some clones in this sample may be carry-over from other donors' samples. The CDR3 nucleotides are TGTGCCAGCAAACAGGGAACTGGAAACACCATATATTTT. Its translation: CASKQGTGNTIYF.